The T cell receptor (beta chain) under discussion was sequenced for a study of shared clonotypes between healthy human individuals. For the study at large: Three plates were used per donor for CD4 naive, three for CD4 memory, two for CD8 naive and one for CD8 memory. Broader study findings: Though the depth was large, rarefaction showed that sorted-subset sequencing was incomplete.

TCRdb keeps only in-frame clones here, not all; method: immunoSEQ multiplex PCR. The table includes about 960,000 clones, roughly 72% detected once. For this clone: As yet, its antigen is unknown.

The germline V gene encodes CDR1 MNHEY and CDR2 SVGAGI. V was shortened by 5 bases and J by 3 bases, with 7 bases between the two germline ends. The CDR3 length is 13 residues. The sequenced sample was memory CD4+ T cells sorted from blood. Indicated subset: CD45RA-negative fraction. The V gene is TRBV6-5, the J gene TRBJ2-2; D call uncertain. The TCR sequence derives from a man aged 18 to 30 in good health. The CDR3 loop reads CASSVLYTGELFF. CDR3 in DNA: TGTGCCAGCAGTGTCCTCTACACCGGGGAGCTGTTTTTT.